This T cell receptor beta chain was observed in a study of CD8 T cells in Susac syndrome (dated by TCRdb to the late 2010s). About the full investigation: Whether CD8+ T cell activation and differentiation in Susac syndrome was antigen driven was tested using repertoire sequencing.

RNA was extracted with the RNeasy kit and about 0.5 to 1 ug was reverse transcribed using random hexamers. The immunoSEQ multiplex PCR assay, which covers 54 Vbeta and 13 Jbeta segments, was used to amplify TCR beta CDR3 regions. To correct PCR amplification bias, a synthetic template baseline was used for both primer optimization and computational correction. The authors' pipeline ran thus. Reads were annotated to V, D and J genes according to IMGT and were analyzed with immunoSEQ Analyzer, with only productive sequences retained. To calculate clonality, Shannon entropy was normalized by log2 of the number of productive unique sequences and then subtracted from one. For each patient and control, public and private clones were evaluated within the 100 most prevalent clones. A clone was defined as Susac-specific if it was absent from the healthy and MS cohorts, from approximately 980 published viral clones and from other ImmuneACCESS disease sequences. The public reads were reanalyzed by TCRdb: fastp trimming at Q25, MiXCR alignment, in-frame beta chains only. CDR3 protein duplicates are merged, each entry listing the most common genes and DNA. The V and J calls here are based on TCRdb, not the publication. The sample profile shows 150,000 to 200,000 distinct CDR3 sequences; over 85% of them were found once. In total, the top ten clones hold more than 0.12% of the sample.

Concerning this clonotype: Its antigen is still unknown. It has no much larger one-base neighbor in the sample; base qualities were not kept.

Peripheral blood CD8+ and CD4+ T cells from healthy donors, Susac syndrome patients and multiple sclerosis patients were profiled by high-throughput TCR beta sequencing. Healthy donors were age- and sex-matched controls. CD8+ TEMRA cells were enriched by FACS, while bulk CD8+ and CD4+ T cells were purified by magnetic negative isolation. Blood was collected in EDTA tubes and processed within 24 hours, with PBMCs isolated through density gradient centrifugation. PBMCs intended for TCR sequencing were cryopreserved in liquid nitrogen and were subsequently thawed in a 37 degrees C water bath. The sorted or isolated CD4+, CD8+ and CD8+ TEMRA cells reached a purity of at least 90%. The full study reports these points: The number of individuals in the TCR sequencing and HLA analysis was recognized as being relatively small.

Including cysteine and phenylalanine, the CDR3 has 13 amino acids. Solely the CDR3 DNA is kept, with 39 bases framed from the first base. Taken from the germline V gene, the CDR1 and CDR2 loops are SGHRS and YFSETQ. V ends up 4 bases short and J 6 bases short, with an unmatched junction base count of 4. The rearrangement combines TRBV5-1 with TRBJ1-2; 9 bases in between match TRBD1. The TCR originated in a human donor in good health. Sequencing was performed on CD4+ T cells from PBMCs. Read as DNA, the sequence is TGCGCCAGCAGCCTACAGGGGGCTGATGGCTACACCTTC. It codes for CASSLQGADGYTF.